This is a list of T cell receptor beta chains from one sample in a study of regulatory T cells in long-lasting Graves disease. TCRdb re-called the multiplex PCR reads with MiXCR, one entry per CDR3 protein. The repertoire includes 360,000 or so distinct CDR3 sequences, 15% to 20% of them detected once, and 20% sits in the top ten. These data are also associated with another study on T cells in Graves' hyperthyroidism and ophthalmopathy.

This sample comprised peripheral blood mononuclear cells (PBMCs), obtained at new diagnosis, from a patient treated with antithyroid drugs. The receptors shown here come from a woman aged 18-29 years with Graves disease. Each CDR3 is given with its conserved first and last residue. The D gene is left open where the match is weak. Size is stated for part of the rows, as once, few or many counts, or as a class when the clone is expanded.

J gene,D gene,V gene,clone size,CDR3 DNA,CDR3 protein
TRBJ2-1,TRBD2,TRBV2,many,TGTGCCAGCAGTGAGCGGGAGACGACGAATGAGCAGTTCTTC,CASSERETTNEQFF
TRBJ1-5,-,TRBV6-5,-,TGTGCCAGCAGTTACGGTGCGGGTAGGGGGGATCAGCCCCAGCATTTT,CASSYGAGRGDQPQHF
TRBJ1-6,-,TRBV6-5,few,TGTGCCAGCAGTTCCCAAAGTTCACCCCTCCACTTT,CASSSQSSPLHF
TRBJ2-2,-,TRBV5-1,-,TGCGCCAGCAGCTTGGGTCTAGGGGCCCTAGGCGTCGGGGAGCTGGTTTTT,CASSLGLGALGVGELVF
TRBJ2-2,TRBD2,TRBV7-9,-,TGTGCCAGCAGCTTCGCGGGGACTAGATGGTCCGGGGAGCTGTTTTTT,CASSFAGTRWSGELFF
TRBJ2-1,-,TRBV20-1,many,TGCAGTGCTAGAGATTATGGCTCCTACAATGAGCAGTTCTTC,CSARDYGSYNEQFF
TRBJ2-5,TRBD2,TRBV2,many,TGTGCCAGCAGCGCCCGACTAGCGGGAGAAGAGACCCAGTACTTC,CASSARLAGEETQYF
TRBJ2-1,TRBD2,TRBV12-3/TRBV12-4,many,TGTGCCAGCAGTTTCCTCTCTTGGCCTAGCGGGTACAATGAGCAGTTCTTC,CASSFLSWPSGYNEQFF
TRBJ2-7,-,TRBV2,many,TGTGCCAGCAGTGTTCGGCAGGGGTGGTCCTACGAGCAGTACTTC,CASSVRQGWSYEQYF
TRBJ1-1,-,TRBV6-4,-,TGTGCCAGCAGTGTTGACGGGGCCAACACTGAAGCTTTCTTT,CASSVDGANTEAFF
TRBJ2-7,-,TRBV7-2,-,TGTGCCAGCAGTATCAGGGTAGGCGAGCAGTACTTC,CASSIRVGEQYF
TRBJ1-5,-,TRBV2,many,TGTGCCAGCAGTGAATTGTTCGGCAGCAATCAGCCCCAGCATTTT,CASSELFGSNQPQHF
TRBJ2-3,-,TRBV6-1,many,TGTGCCAGCAGTAATCAAGGGGGGAGCACAGATACGCAGTATTTT,CASSNQGGSTDTQYF
TRBJ2-5,TRBD2,TRBV11-2,many,TGTGCCAGCAGCTTCAGACTAGCGGAGGTCCAAGAGACCCAGTACTTC,CASSFRLAEVQETQYF
TRBJ1-1,TRBD1,TRBV28,few,TGTGCCAGGATGAACAGGGGATACACTGAAGCTTTCTTT,CARMNRGYTEAFF
TRBJ1-1,-,TRBV20-1,many,TGCAGTGCTAGAGATGTAGAGGGTTCGTCTGAAGCTTTCTTT,CSARDVEGSSEAFF
TRBJ1-4,-,TRBV4-1,-,TGCGCCAGCAGCCAAGCTGGGGGCCTCTTGGGGACTAATGAAAAACTGTTTTTT,CASSQAGGLLGTNEKLFF
TRBJ2-5,-,TRBV6-2/TRBV6-3,many,TGTGCCAGCAGTCCAAGGGGTTCCCAAGAGACCCAGTACTTC,CASSPRGSQETQYF
TRBJ2-3,-,TRBV20-1,many,TGCAGTGCTAGAGATCCACGACCACAACCAGATACGCAGTATTTT,CSARDPRPQPDTQYF
TRBJ2-2,-,TRBV19,many,TGTGCCAGTAGTATCGTAGGGGCAGGCCCTTCACGGGGGGAGCTGTTTTTT,CASSIVGAGPSRGELFF
TRBJ2-5,TRBD2,TRBV14,-,TGTGCCAGCAGCCAAGACGTCGGTAGCGGGCTTCAAGAGACCCAGTACTTC,CASSQDVGSGLQETQYF
TRBJ1-2,TRBD1,TRBV5-1,many,TGCGCCAGCAGACGCGTCGACAGGGACTATGGCTACACCTTC,CASRRVDRDYGYTF
TRBJ1-5,-,TRBV6-1,many,TGTGCCAGCAGTCCCAGAGAAGCGGCAAGCAATCAGCCCCAGCATTTT,CASSPREAASNQPQHF
TRBJ2-3,-,TRBV20-1,many,TGCAGTGCTAGCGTGTCGGGGAGCACAGATACGCAGTATTTT,CSASVSGSTDTQYF
TRBJ1-1,-,TRBV27,few,TGTGCCAGCAGTGCACAGTTGAACACTGAAGCTTTCTTT,CASSAQLNTEAFF
TRBJ2-1,-,TRBV30,many,TGTGCCTGGAGTCTCGGGACTTACAATGAGCAGTTCTTC,CAWSLGTYNEQFF
TRBJ1-2,-,TRBV7-8,few,TGTGCCAGCAGCTTAGCCAGACTTGGCTATGGCTACACCTTC,CASSLARLGYGYTF
TRBJ2-7,TRBD2,TRBV12-3/TRBV12-4,many,TGTGCCAGCAGCCCATCCGGGGGGGGGCTCAACGAGCAGTACTTC,CASSPSGGGLNEQYF
TRBJ2-1,TRBD1,TRBV30,many,TGTGCCTGGAGCGTCTTATACCGGGACAGGGGCCGTGAGCAGTTCTTC,CAWSVLYRDRGREQFF
TRBJ2-3,TRBD2,TRBV10-3,-,TGTGCCATCAGCAGGACTAGCGGGAGTAGCACAGATACGCAGTATTTT,CAISRTSGSSTDTQYF
TRBJ2-7,TRBD2,TRBV5-6,many,TGTGCCAGCAACCATTTTGGTGGACTAGCGGACGAGCAGTACTTC,CASNHFGGLADEQYF